The next 6 T cell receptor beta chains were all read from a single sample in a study of CD8 T cells in ankylosing spondylitis. Each CDR3 protein gets one entry after TCRdb re-called the 5' RACE reads with MiXCR. The profile shows around 28,000 distinct CDR3 sequences, approximately 28% of them singletons. The sample was synovial fluid, either unsorted or a sorted T cell fraction (not recorded which). The receptor source for this set is a male donor with ankylosing spondylitis.

This clonotype was seen a few times. The genes are TRBV10-3 and TRBJ2-7, with D unresolved. CDR3 size: 11 residues. The germline V gene has CDR1 ENHRY and CDR2 SYGVKD. Deletions cut 8 bases from V and 7 bases from J, with 12 bases between. The chain's CDR3 is CAISLRGEQYF. The CDR3 DNA follows: TGTGCCATCTCCCTCCGCGGAGAGCAGTACTTC.

J is TRBJ2-6 and V is TRBV7-9, with unresolved D. The V and J ends lost 7 bases and 0 bases respectively, with 10 bases between them. Per germline, CDR1 SEHNR and CDR2 FQNEAQ (reference sequence). This CDR3 has 15 amino acids. The CDR3 nucleotides read TGTGCCAGCACTGCGGATGACTCTGGGGCCAACGTCCTGACTTTC. It is translated as CASTADDSGANVLTF.

The chain's CDR3 is CASSIDGASGWDEQFF. The CDR3 coding sequence is TGTGCCAGTAGTATAGATGGTGCTAGCGGATGGGATGAGCAGTTCTTC. The gene calls are TRBV19 and TRBJ2-1; TRBD2 matches at 7 bases. CDR3 length: 16 residues. V shed 0 bases, J shed 8 bases, and the junction held 10 bases outside the gene matches. CDR1 LNHDA and CDR2 SQIVND come from the germline V gene (reference sequence). Filled out from reference TRBV19 and TRBJ2-1, the complete variable domain reads DGGITQSPKYLFRKEGQNVTLSCEQNLNHDAMYWYRQDPGQGLRLIYYSQIVNDFQKGDIAEGYSVSREKKESFPLTVTSAQKNPTAFYLCASSIDGASGWDEQFFGPGTRLTVL.

CDR3 DNA sequence: TGTGCCAGCTGCACGCGTGGACTAGCGGGAATCACCGGGGAGCTGTTTTTT. Protein product: CASCTRGLAGITGELFF. The rearrangement uses TRBV3-1 and TRBJ2-2, with TRBD2 matching 12 bases. This CDR3 spans 17 amino acids. In germline, CDR1 is LGHDT, CDR2 YNNKEL (reference sequence). V was pared by 8 bases and J by 4 bases, with 11 bases of the junction left unmatched.

The chain employs TRBV13 and TRBJ1-5, with TRBD1 matching 7 bases. J lost 4 bases, V lost 4 bases, and 7 bases had no gene match. There are 15 residues in the CDR3. CDR1 is PRHDT, CDR2 FYEKMQ, per germline (reference sequence). The CDR3 coding sequence is TGTGCCAGCAGCTCAACAGGGGACCCGAATCAGCCCCAGCATTTT. Its protein product is CASSSTGDPNQPQHF.

The sample holds many counts of this clonotype. The chain joins TRBV12-5 to TRBJ2-2, with TRBD1 matching over 9 bases. Unmatched junction bases numbered 9, after V lost 0 bases and J lost 7 bases. The CDR3 loop spans 17 amino acids. In germline, CDR1 is LGHNT, CDR2 FRNRAP. CDR3 residues: CASGLVRGQGKDGELFF. The CDR3 DNA follows: TGTGCTAGTGGTTTGGTACGAGGACAGGGGAAGGACGGGGAGCTGTTTTTT. Full variable domain (rest looked up from reference TRBV12-5 and TRBJ2-2): DARVTQTPRHKVTEMGQEVTMRCQPILGHNTVFWYRQTMMQGLELLAYFRNRAPLDDSGMPKDRFSAEMPDATLATLKIQPSEPRDSAVYFCASGLVRGQGKDGELFFGEGSRLTVL.